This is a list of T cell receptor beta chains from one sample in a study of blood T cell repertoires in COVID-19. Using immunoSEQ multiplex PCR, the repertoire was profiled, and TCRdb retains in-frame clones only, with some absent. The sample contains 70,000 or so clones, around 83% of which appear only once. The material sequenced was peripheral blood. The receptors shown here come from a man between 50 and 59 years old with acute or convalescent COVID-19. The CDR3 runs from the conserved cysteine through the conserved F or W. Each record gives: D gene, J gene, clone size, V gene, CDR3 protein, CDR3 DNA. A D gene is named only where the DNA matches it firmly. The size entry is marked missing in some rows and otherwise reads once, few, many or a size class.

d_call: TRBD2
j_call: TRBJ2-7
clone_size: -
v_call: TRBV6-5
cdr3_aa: CASSYSAGEAYEQYF
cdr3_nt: TGTGCCAGCAGTTACTCGGCGGGAGAGGCCTACGAGCAGTACTTC

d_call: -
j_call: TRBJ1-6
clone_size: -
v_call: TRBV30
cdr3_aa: CAWSVQDNSPLHF
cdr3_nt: TGTGCCTGGAGTGTACAGGATAATTCACCCCTCCACTTT

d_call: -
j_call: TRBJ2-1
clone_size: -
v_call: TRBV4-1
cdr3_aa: CASSQEPLPQVQFF
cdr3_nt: TGCGCCAGCAGCCAAGAACCCCTCCCCCAGGTGCAGTTCTTC

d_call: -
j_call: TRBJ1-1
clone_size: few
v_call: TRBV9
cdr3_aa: CASSAWDTEAFF
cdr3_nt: TGTGCCAGCAGCGCGTGGGACACCGAAGCTTTCTTT

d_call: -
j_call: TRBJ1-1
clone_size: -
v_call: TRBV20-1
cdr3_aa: CSASRQLNTEAFF
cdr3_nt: TGCAGTGCTAGTCGACAGCTGAACACTGAAGCTTTCTTT

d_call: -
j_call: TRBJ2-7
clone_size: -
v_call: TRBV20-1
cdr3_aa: CSGLGGYEQYF
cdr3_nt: TGCAGTGGGCTAGGGGGCTACGAGCAGTACTTC

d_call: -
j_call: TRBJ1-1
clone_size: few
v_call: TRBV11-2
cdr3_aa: CASRRGADEAFF
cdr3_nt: TGTGCCAGCAGACGCGGAGCGGATGAAGCTTTCTTT

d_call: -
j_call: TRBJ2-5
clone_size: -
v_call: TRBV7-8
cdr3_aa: CASSSNYETQYF
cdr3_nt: TGTGCCAGCAGCAGCAATTATGAGACCCAGTACTTC

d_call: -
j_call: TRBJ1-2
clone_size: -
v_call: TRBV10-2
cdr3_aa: CASAENYGYTF
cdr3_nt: TGCGCCAGCGCCGAGAACTATGGCTACACCTTC

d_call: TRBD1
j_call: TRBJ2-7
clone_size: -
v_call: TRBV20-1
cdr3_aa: CSASWTGTYEQYF
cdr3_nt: TGCAGTGCTAGTTGGACAGGGACCTACGAGCAGTACTTC

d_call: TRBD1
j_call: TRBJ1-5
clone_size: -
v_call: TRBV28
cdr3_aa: CASSLGTGNQPQHF
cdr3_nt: TGTGCCAGCAGTCTAGGGACAGGGAATCAGCCCCAGCATTTT

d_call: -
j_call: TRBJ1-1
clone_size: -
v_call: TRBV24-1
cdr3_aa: CATSKQGDTEAFF
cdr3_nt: TGTGCCACCAGTAAACAGGGTGACACTGAAGCTTTCTTT

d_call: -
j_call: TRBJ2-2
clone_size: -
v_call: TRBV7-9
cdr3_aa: CASSFEDTGELFF
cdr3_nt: TGTGCCAGCAGCTTCGAGGACACCGGGGAGCTGTTTTTT

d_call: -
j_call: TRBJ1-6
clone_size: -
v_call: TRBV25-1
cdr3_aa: CASTKGAYNSPLHF
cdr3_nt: TGTGCCAGCACTAAGGGAGCCTATAATTCACCCCTCCACTTT

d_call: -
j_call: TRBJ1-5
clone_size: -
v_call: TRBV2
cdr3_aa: CASRVQRDQPQHF
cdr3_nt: TGTGCCAGCAGGGTTCAACGGGATCAGCCCCAGCATTTT

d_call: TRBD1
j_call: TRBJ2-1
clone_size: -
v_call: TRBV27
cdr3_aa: CASALLSTGGYNEQFF
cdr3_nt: TGTGCCAGCGCACTGCTGTCTACAGGGGGTTACAATGAGCAGTTCTTC

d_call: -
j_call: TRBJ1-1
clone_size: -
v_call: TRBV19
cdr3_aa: CASSRVLMGGNTEAFF
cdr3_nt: TGTGCCAGTAGTAGGGTTCTGATGGGAGGCAACACTGAAGCTTTCTTT